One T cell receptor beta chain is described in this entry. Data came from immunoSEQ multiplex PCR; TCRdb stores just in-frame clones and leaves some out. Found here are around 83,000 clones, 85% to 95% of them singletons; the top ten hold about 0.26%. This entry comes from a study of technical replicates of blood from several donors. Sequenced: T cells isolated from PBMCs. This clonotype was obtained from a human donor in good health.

The CDR3 spells CAIEDSYGYTF. The DNA for the CDR3 is TGTGCCATTGAAGACAGCTATGGCTACACCTTC. The J gene is TRBJ1-2, the V gene TRBV2, with a possible D match to TRBD1 (5 bases). Per the germline V gene, CDR1 is SNHLY and CDR2 is FYNNEI. This CDR3 region has 11 residues. Trimming removed 10 bases at V and 4 bases at J, with 10 bases between.